The rows below give T cell receptor beta chains drawn from one sample of a study of PD-1 blockade in classical Hodgkin lymphoma. Method: immunoSEQ multiplex PCR; TCRdb's copy keeps in-frame clones and lacks some. The table has about 41,000 clones, approximately 71% seen once. The sequencing used peripheral blood mononuclear cells (PBMCs), collected before the fourth cycle of nivolumab. Receptors were obtained from a human donor with classical Hodgkin lymphoma. CDR3s include the opening cysteine and the closing phenylalanine or tryptophan. The D gene is left open where the match is weak. Part of the rows lack a size; the others show once, few, many or a class for expanded clones.

j_call d_call v_call clone_size cdr3_aa cdr3_nt
TRBJ2-5 - TRBV11-1 - CASNGGQETQYF TGTGCCAGCAACGGGGGACAAGAGACCCAGTACTTC
TRBJ2-7 - TRBV5-1 - CASSGDRTYEQYF TGCGCCAGCAGCGGTGACAGGACCTACGAGCAGTACTTC
TRBJ2-3 - TRBV15 - CATSRVPSQHTDTQYF TGTGCCACCAGCAGAGTGCCCTCCCAGCACACAGATACGCAGTATTTT
TRBJ1-5 - TRBV10-3 - CAISDSSGTAQPQHF TGTGCCATCAGTGACTCCTCAGGAACGGCTCAGCCCCAGCATTTT
TRBJ1-1 TRBD1 TRBV19 - CASSTGGWTEAFF TGTGCCAGTAGTACAGGGGGGTGGACTGAAGCTTTCTTT
TRBJ2-3 TRBD2 TRBV5-6 - CASTAVTSGGEDTQYF TGTGCCAGCACGGCGGTCACTAGCGGGGGGGAAGATACGCAGTATTTT
TRBJ2-3 - TRBV7-9 - CASSLEYRPWDTQYF TGTGCCAGCAGCTTGGAGTATCGTCCTTGGGATACGCAGTATTTT
TRBJ2-2 - TRBV6-5 - CASSRWGAAGELFF TGTGCCAGCAGTCGTTGGGGGGCGGCCGGGGAGCTGTTTTTT
TRBJ2-7 TRBD2 TRBV9 - CASSPPTSGTGEQYF TGTGCCAGCAGCCCGCCGACTAGCGGCACGGGTGAGCAGTACTTC
TRBJ1-2 - TRBV6-5 - CASSRQSFYGYTF TGTGCCAGCAGTAGACAGTCTTTCTATGGCTACACCTTC
TRBJ1-1 - TRBV19 - CASSIGEGWGEAFF TGTGCCAGTAGTATTGGTGAGGGGTGGGGTGAAGCTTTCTTT
TRBJ2-1 TRBD2 TRBV10-3 - CAIRPGLAGNEQFF TGTGCCATCAGGCCGGGACTAGCAGGCAATGAGCAGTTCTTC
TRBJ2-3 - TRBV7-6 - CASSQEHTDTQYF TGTGCCAGCTCTCAGGAACACACAGATACGCAGTATTTT
TRBJ1-4 - TRBV7-6 - CASSLGLAATNEKLFF TGTGCCAGCAGCTTAGGGCTAGCAGCAACTAATGAAAAACTGTTTTTT
TRBJ1-6 - TRBV27 - CASSSLPGASPLHF TGTGCCAGCAGTTCCCTCCCAGGGGCTTCACCCCTCCACTTT
TRBJ2-7 TRBD2 TRBV13 - CASSFGLVREQYF TGTGCCAGCAGCTTTGGACTAGTAAGGGAGCAGTACTTC
TRBJ1-1 - TRBV4-1 - CASSQVEVGMANTEAFF TGCGCCAGCAGCCAAGTAGAAGTTGGGATGGCGAACACTGAAGCTTTCTTT
TRBJ1-2 - TRBV6-5 - CAGRRGNRGGYTF TGTGCCGGCAGACGGGGGAATAGAGGTGGCTACACCTTC
TRBJ2-1 TRBD2 TRBV19 - CASSLGGGDYNEQFF TGTGCCAGTAGTTTGGGCGGGGGGGACTACAATGAGCAGTTCTTC
TRBJ1-2 TRBD1 TRBV6-5 - CASHPPGQRYGYTF TGTGCCAGCCATCCCCCGGGACAGCGCTATGGCTACACCTTC
TRBJ2-2 - TRBV11-3 - CASSLEGVGELFF TGTGCCAGCAGCTTAGAGGGGGTCGGGGAGCTGTTTTTT
TRBJ2-3 TRBD2 TRBV4-1 few CASSPRLAGEITDTQYF TGCGCCAGCAGCCCGCGACTAGCGGGGGAGATCACAGATACGCAGTATTTT
TRBJ1-5 - TRBV6-5 - CASSYGSYSNQPQHF TGTGCCAGCAGTTACGGCAGTTATAGCAATCAGCCCCAGCATTTT
TRBJ2-3 - TRBV5-1 medium-sized CASSSYPDSTDTQYF TGCGCCAGCAGCTCCTATCCGGACAGCACAGATACGCAGTATTTT
TRBJ2-1 - TRBV5-4 - CASNLWGGRYNEQFF TGTGCCAGCAACCTTTGGGGGGGCAGGTACAATGAGCAGTTCTTC
TRBJ2-1 TRBD1 TRBV9 once CASSVAGQGANEQFF TGTGCCAGCAGCGTAGCAGGTCAGGGGGCAAATGAGCAGTTCTTC
TRBJ2-2 - TRBV12-5 - CASGFRTGINTGELFF TGTGCTAGTGGTTTCCGAACAGGGATTAACACCGGGGAGCTGTTTTTT
TRBJ1-1 - TRBV28 - CASSSRVDTEAFF TGTGCCAGCAGTTCGAGGGTGGACACTGAAGCTTTCTTT
TRBJ2-5 - TRBV5-4 - CASSLGGRETQYF TGTGCCAGCAGCTTGGGGGGTCGAGAGACCCAGTACTTC
TRBJ1-3 - TRBV7-9 medium-sized CASSTWDISNGNTIYF TGTGCCAGCAGCACATGGGACATTAGTAATGGAAACACCATATATTTT
TRBJ2-3 TRBD2 TRBV27 - CASSLSTTPASGGADTQYF TGTGCCAGCAGTTTAAGTACTACCCCCGCTAGCGGGGGGGCAGATACGCAGTATTTT
TRBJ1-4 - TRBV29-1 - CSARHSLLGELFF TGCAGCGCTCGCCACAGCCTTTTGGGAGAACTGTTTTTT
TRBJ1-3 - TRBV5-1 once CASCPGTTTGNTIYF TGCGCCAGCTGCCCCGGGACGACGACTGGAAACACCATATATTTT
TRBJ1-2 TRBD1 TRBV4-1 - CASSQDGTGFYGYTF TGCGCCAGCAGCCAAGATGGGACAGGCTTCTATGGCTACACCTTC
TRBJ1-2 - TRBV30 - CAWSVDGDGYTF TGTGCCTGGAGTGTAGATGGGGATGGCTACACCTTC
TRBJ1-2 - TRBV15 - CATSEGGYGYTF TGTGCCACCAGCGAGGGGGGCTATGGCTACACCTTC
TRBJ2-1 TRBD2 TRBV19 - CASSGAGAFSSEQFF TGTGCCAGTAGTGGAGCGGGGGCCTTCTCAAGTGAGCAGTTCTTC
TRBJ2-1 TRBD2 TRBV7-3 - CASSSPTSGGSSYNEQFF TGTGCCAGCAGCTCGCCGACTAGCGGGGGGAGCTCCTACAATGAGCAGTTCTTC
TRBJ1-3 - TRBV6-1 - CASSEAGDLWGNTIYF TGTGCCAGCAGTGAAGCGGGGGATTTGTGGGGAAACACCATATATTTT
TRBJ1-2 - TRBV5-4 - CASSLAGNDYTF TGTGCCAGCAGCTTGGCAGGGAACGACTACACCTTC
TRBJ1-2 TRBD1 TRBV7-2 - CASSLEGQGPNYGYTF TGTGCCAGCAGCTTAGAGGGACAGGGGCCTAACTATGGCTACACCTTC
TRBJ1-1 - TRBV7-9 few CASSLGGDLNTEAFF TGTGCCAGCAGCTTAGGGGGGGACTTAAACACTGAAGCTTTCTTT
TRBJ2-5 TRBD2 TRBV5-6 once CASSSAGLAGTQYF TGTGCCAGCAGCTCGGCGGGACTAGCTGGGACCCAGTACTTC
TRBJ2-3 TRBD2 TRBV28 - CASSPSLAGHTDTQYF TGTGCCAGCAGTCCCTCTCTAGCGGGGCACACAGATACGCAGTATTTT
TRBJ1-3 - TRBV6-1 - CASSEAVGYSGNTIYF TGTGCCAGCAGTGAAGCTGTCGGGTACTCTGGAAACACCATATATTTT
TRBJ2-2 - TRBV28 few CASSLWAGNTGELFF TGTGCCAGCAGTTTATGGGCGGGTAACACCGGGGAGCTGTTTTTT
TRBJ1-2 - TRBV13 - CASSLGGTNYGYTF TGTGCCAGCAGCTTGGGGGGCACTAACTATGGCTACACCTTC
TRBJ1-1 - TRBV25-1 - CASSEGADTEAFF TGTGCCAGCAGTGAGGGGGCTGACACTGAAGCTTTCTTT
TRBJ2-1 - TRBV5-6 - CASSPIWDNEQFF TGTGCCAGCAGTCCCATCTGGGACAATGAGCAGTTCTTC
TRBJ2-5 TRBD1 TRBV28 - CASSPRTGGVAETQYF TGTGCCAGCAGTCCCCGGACAGGGGGGGTAGCAGAGACCCAGTACTTC
TRBJ1-5 - TRBV6-5 - CASSRGTHQPQHF TGTGCCAGCAGCCGCGGGACCCATCAGCCCCAGCATTTT
TRBJ2-3 - TRBV7-8 - CASSQLGTSTDTQYF TGTGCCAGCAGCCAACTTGGGACTAGCACAGATACGCAGTATTTT
TRBJ2-7 - TRBV30 many CAWTPTDFSYEQYF TGTGCCTGGACCCCTACAGATTTCTCCTACGAGCAGTACTTC
TRBJ2-7 - TRBV7-9 - CASSLGVVEQYF TGTGCCAGCAGCCTAGGGGTGGTCGAGCAGTACTTC